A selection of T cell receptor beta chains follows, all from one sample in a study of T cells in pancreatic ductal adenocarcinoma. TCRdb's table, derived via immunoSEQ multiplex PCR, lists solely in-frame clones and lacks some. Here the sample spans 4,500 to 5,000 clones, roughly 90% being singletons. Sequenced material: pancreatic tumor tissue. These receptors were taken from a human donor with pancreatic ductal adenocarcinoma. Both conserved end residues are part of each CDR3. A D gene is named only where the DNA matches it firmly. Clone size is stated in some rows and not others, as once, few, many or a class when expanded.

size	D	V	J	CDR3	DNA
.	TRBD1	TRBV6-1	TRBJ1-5	CASSPTGGLPPQHF	TGTGCCAGCAGTCCTACAGGGGGCCTGCCACCCCAGCATTTT
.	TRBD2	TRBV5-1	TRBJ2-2	CASSFALTSGGAAGELFF	TGCGCCAGCAGCTTCGCCCTAACTAGCGGGGGGGCCGCCGGGGAGCTGTTTTTT
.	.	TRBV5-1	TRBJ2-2	CASSLVLGFGELFF	TGCGCCAGCAGCTTGGTATTGGGGTTTGGGGAGCTGTTTTTT
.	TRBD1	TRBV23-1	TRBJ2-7	CASRDRGGTTTYEQYF	TGCGCCAGCAGGGACAGGGGCGGGACTACAACTTACGAGCAGTACTTC
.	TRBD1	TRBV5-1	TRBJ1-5	CASSLEWTGSNQPQHF	TGCGCCAGCAGCTTGGAATGGACAGGTAGCAATCAGCCCCAGCATTTT
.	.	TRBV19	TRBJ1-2	CASSSEGGYTF	TGTGCCAGTAGTTCGGAGGGAGGCTACACCTTC
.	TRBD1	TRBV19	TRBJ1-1	CASSVSGQGKRYRAEAFF	TGTGCCAGTAGTGTATCAGGACAGGGTAAAAGATACCGCGCTGAAGCTTTCTTT
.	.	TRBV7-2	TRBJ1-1	CASSLALGDGNTEAFF	TGTGCCAGCAGCTTGGCCCTTGGGGACGGGAACACTGAAGCTTTCTTT
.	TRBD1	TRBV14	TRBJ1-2	CASSGQELDGYTF	TGTGCCAGCAGCGGACAGGAACTGGATGGCTACACCTTC
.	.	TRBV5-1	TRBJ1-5	CASSLQGAINQPQHF	TGCGCCAGCAGCTTGCAGGGCGCAATCAATCAGCCCCAGCATTTT
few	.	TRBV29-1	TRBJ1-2	CSATDSTRGYGYTF	TGCAGCGCCACCGACAGTACCCGGGGCTATGGCTACACCTTC